The rows below give T cell receptor beta chains drawn from one sample of a study of sequential checkpoint blockade in melanoma. Sequencing used immunoSEQ multiplex PCR; TCRdb keeps in-frame clones, though not all of them. The repertoire holds 9,500 to 11,000 clones, with 78% as singletons. Here the sequenced sample was CD8+ T cells sorted from blood (inferred from file names), taken from a patient given nivolumab and ipilimumab in sequence. Receptor source: a human donor with melanoma. Each CDR3 is given with its conserved first and last residue. The order of the fields is V gene, clone size, J gene, D gene, CDR3 DNA, CDR3 protein. The D gene is left open where the match is weak. Only part of the rows carry a size: once, few, many, or a class if the clone is expanded.

TRBV1	NA	TRBJ1-2	NA	TGCACCAGCAGCCGGGACAGTTTTAACTATGGCTACACCTTC	CTSSRDSFNYGYTF
TRBV27	NA	TRBJ2-1	TRBD2	TGTGCCAGCACACTAGCGGGAGTAGGCAATGAGCAGTTCTTC	CASTLAGVGNEQFF
TRBV27	NA	TRBJ2-7	NA	TGTGCCAGCACTTCCGGACATACCTTCTACGAGCAGTACTTC	CASTSGHTFYEQYF
TRBV11-3	NA	TRBJ2-1	NA	TGTGCCAGCAGCTTATTGCCAGGGGCTTACAATGAGCAGTTCTTC	CASSLLPGAYNEQFF
TRBV7-3	NA	TRBJ2-2	TRBD2	TGTGCCAGCAGCCCGACTAGCGGGGGGGGCACGGGCGGGGAGCTGTTTTTT	CASSPTSGGGTGGELFF
TRBV7-6	NA	TRBJ1-5	NA	TGTGCCAGCAGCTTAGGGAGGGCGGATGAGCCCCAGCATTTT	CASSLGRADEPQHF
TRBV27	NA	TRBJ2-7	TRBD1	TGTGCCAGCGGGGACAGGGCGGCCTACGAGCAGTACTTC	CASGDRAAYEQYF
TRBV9	NA	TRBJ1-2	NA	TGTGCCAGCAGCCCCACCCGGGGGGGGAACTATGGCTACACCTTC	CASSPTRGGNYGYTF
TRBV5-6	NA	TRBJ2-5	NA	TGTGCCAGCAGACCGGAGGGGAACCAAGAGACCCAGTACTTC	CASRPEGNQETQYF
TRBV2	few	TRBJ2-5	NA	TGTGCCAGCAGTGGGGACTTACTGAACCAAGAGACCCAGTACTTC	CASSGDLLNQETQYF
TRBV6-1	NA	TRBJ1-4	NA	TGTGCCAGCAGTGAGGGAGGGGCTTATGAAAAACTGTTTTTT	CASSEGGAYEKLFF
TRBV9	NA	TRBJ2-1	TRBD1	TGTGCCAGCAGCGGTGGGACAGTACGCGACAATGAGCAGTTCTTC	CASSGGTVRDNEQFF
TRBV5-1	NA	TRBJ1-1	TRBD1	TGCGCCAGCAGCTGGGACAGTACTCTGAACACTGAAGCTTTCTTT	CASSWDSTLNTEAFF
TRBV13	NA	TRBJ2-1	TRBD2	TGTGCCAGCAGCCAGACGACTAGCGGCTACTACAATGAGCAGTTCTTC	CASSQTTSGYYNEQFF
TRBV11-2	NA	TRBJ1-5	NA	TGTGCCAGCAGCTTAGGCCGGGGTCAGCCCCAGCATTTT	CASSLGRGQPQHF
TRBV13	NA	TRBJ1-1	TRBD1	TGTGCCAGCAGCGGGACAGAGTCGATGAACACTGAAGCTTTCTTT	CASSGTESMNTEAFF
TRBV9	NA	TRBJ2-2	NA	TGTGCCAGCAGCGTATCGGGACAGAACACCGGGGAGCTGTTTTTT	CASSVSGQNTGELFF
TRBV5-6	NA	TRBJ1-2	NA	TGTGCCAGCAGCTTAGGGGCGCGGGGCTACACCTTC	CASSLGARGYTF
TRBV6-5	NA	TRBJ2-7	TRBD2	TGTGCCAGCAGTTACGGCGGGAGGGACACCTACGAGCAGTACTTC	CASSYGGRDTYEQYF
TRBV27	once	TRBJ2-1	NA	TGTGCCAGCAGTACTAATAGCGGAAAAGGGAACTACAATGAGCAGTTCTTC	CASSTNSGKGNYNEQFF
TRBV13	NA	TRBJ1-1	NA	TGTGCCAGCAGCCCCTGGGGCAGGGCTGAAGCTTTCTTT	CASSPWGRAEAFF
TRBV5-1	NA	TRBJ1-3	NA	TGCGCCAGCAGCCCCGGGATAACTGGAAACACCATATATTTT	CASSPGITGNTIYF
TRBV27	NA	TRBJ2-7	NA	TGTGCCAGCAGTTCCCGACTAGATGCCTACGAGCAGTACTTC	CASSSRLDAYEQYF
TRBV28	NA	TRBJ2-2	NA	TGTGCCAGCAGTTTAGTGGACTCTTCGAACACCGGGGAGCTGTTTTTT	CASSLVDSSNTGELFF
TRBV6-4	NA	TRBJ2-6	NA	TGTGCCAGCAGTGACTCTACGGGGTCAGGCAGTTCCTCTGGGGCCAACGTCCTGACTTTC	CASSDSTGSGSSSGANVLTF
TRBV11-3	NA	TRBJ2-2	NA	TGTGCCAGCAGTCCAGCAGCCTCGGGCACCGGGGAGCTGTTTTTT	CASSPAASGTGELFF
TRBV6-4	NA	TRBJ1-1	NA	TGTGCCAGCAAGGTGGCGGAGAACACTGAAGCTTTCTTT	CASKVAENTEAFF
TRBV11-1	few	TRBJ2-7	TRBD2	TGTGCCAGCAGCTCTTCAGCGGGAGGGACCTACGAGCAGTACTTC	CASSSSAGGTYEQYF
TRBV18	medium-sized	TRBJ1-5	TRBD1	TGTGCCAGCGCAACCGGGACAGGGGGCAATCAGCCCCAGCATTTT	CASATGTGGNQPQHF
TRBV2	NA	TRBJ2-7	NA	TGTGCCAGCAGTAGGACAGCCTACGAGCAGTACTTC	CASSRTAYEQYF
TRBV27	NA	TRBJ2-2	NA	TGTGCCAGCAGTTTATTGAGGGCGGGGTCCGGGGACACCGGGGAGCTGTTTTTT	CASSLLRAGSGDTGELFF
TRBV27	NA	TRBJ1-5	NA	TGTGCCAGCAGTTTCAATCCAGGGAAGGAGCCCCAGCATTTT	CASSFNPGKEPQHF
TRBV19	NA	TRBJ2-7	TRBD1	TGTGCCAGTAGTATGGGACAGCACTCCTACGAGCAGTACTTC	CASSMGQHSYEQYF
TRBV5-1	NA	TRBJ2-2	NA	TGCGCCAGCAGCTTGAAACTAGCGAACACCGGGGAGCTGTTTTTT	CASSLKLANTGELFF
TRBV2	once	TRBJ2-1	NA	TGTGCCAGCAGTGACCTGGGGCGGTCCTACAATGAGCAGTTCTTC	CASSDLGRSYNEQFF
TRBV9	few	TRBJ2-7	TRBD1	TGTGCCAGCAGTCTCCGGGACAGTCCCTACGAGCAGTACTTC	CASSLRDSPYEQYF
TRBV30	NA	TRBJ2-3	NA	TGTGCCTGGAGTAGGGGGAGGGCCGCGGATACGCAGTATTTT	CAWSRGRAADTQYF
TRBV4-1	NA	TRBJ2-7	TRBD2	TGCGCCAGCAGCCAAGATCTGCTCGGGAGGGCCGTCGAGCAGTACTTC	CASSQDLLGRAVEQYF
TRBV7-9	NA	TRBJ2-1	TRBD2	TGTGCCAGCAGCCTAGCGGGAGGCGCCTACAATGAGCAGTTCTTC	CASSLAGGAYNEQFF
TRBV28	NA	TRBJ1-2	TRBD1	TGTGCCAGCATTCAGACAGGGACACATGGCTACACCTTC	CASIQTGTHGYTF
TRBV7-3	NA	TRBJ2-3	NA	TGTGCCAGCAGCTTGACTGGCGGGAGCACAGATACGCAGTATTTT	CASSLTGGSTDTQYF
TRBV7-9	NA	TRBJ2-3	NA	TGTGCCAGCAGCCATGGCACAGATACGCAGTATTTT	CASSHGTDTQYF
TRBV9	NA	TRBJ2-6	TRBD1	TGTGCCAGCACCTTAGGGGGCGGAACTTCTGGGGCCAACGTCCTGACTTTC	CASTLGGGTSGANVLTF
TRBV7-7	NA	TRBJ2-5	NA	TGTGCTAGCAGCTTGAATCAGGACTTACAAGAGACCCAGTACTTC	CASSLNQDLQETQYF
TRBV30	NA	TRBJ2-1	TRBD2	TGTGCCTGGACCGAGGGGAGGGGTGGTGAGCAGTTCTTC	CAWTEGRGGEQFF
TRBV5-6	NA	TRBJ2-7	NA	TGTGCCAGCAGCCTTTTGGACAGAAGGGAGTACTTC	CASSLLDRREYF
TRBV6-5	NA	TRBJ1-1	NA	TGTGCCAGCATCTTAGGCGGGGACACTGAAGCTTTCTTT	CASILGGDTEAFF
TRBV9	NA	TRBJ2-3	NA	TGTGCCAGCAGCGTAGAAGACAGTTCCACAGATACGCAGTATTTT	CASSVEDSSTDTQYF